The clone carrying this T cell receptor (beta chain) was counted once. The antigen is undetermined. Here immunoSEQ multiplex PCR was the method, and the copy in TCRdb shows in-frame clones only, minus some. The sample holds around 140,000 clones, more than 90% seen once. The sample comes from a study of T cell responses to AZD1222 COVID-19 vaccine. The germline CDR1 and CDR2 sequences are KGHSH and LQKENI. V lost 3 bases and J 4 bases, leaving 9 bases between the germline ends. This CDR3 region has 13 residues. Findings and limits, study-wide: There were repertoire samples only from the period after the peak T cell response. Increased Spike-specific TCR breadth and depth were observed after two AZD1222 doses.

This chain links TRBV18 with TRBJ2-5; D tentatively fits TRBD1 or TRBD2 (5 bases each). The sequencing here drew on peripheral blood, taken on day 0 of AZD1222 vaccination. The clonotype comes from an adult in good health. DNA for the CDR3: TGTGCCAGCTCACCCTGGGGGAGAGAGACCCAGTACTTC. Translation: CASSPWGRETQYF.